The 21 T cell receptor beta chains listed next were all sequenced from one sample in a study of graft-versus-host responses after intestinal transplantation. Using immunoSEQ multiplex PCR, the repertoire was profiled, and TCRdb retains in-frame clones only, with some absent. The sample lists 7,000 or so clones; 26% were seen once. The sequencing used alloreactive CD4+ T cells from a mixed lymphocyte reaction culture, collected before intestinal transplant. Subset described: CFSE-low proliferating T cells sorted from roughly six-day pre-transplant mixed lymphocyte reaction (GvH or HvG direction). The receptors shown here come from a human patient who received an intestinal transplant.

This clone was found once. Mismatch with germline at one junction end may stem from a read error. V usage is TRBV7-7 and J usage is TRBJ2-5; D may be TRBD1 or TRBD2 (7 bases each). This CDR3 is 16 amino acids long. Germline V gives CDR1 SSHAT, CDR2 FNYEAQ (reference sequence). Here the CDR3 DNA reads TGTGCTAGCAGCCAGGGGGGGGCTAGCGGACAAGAGACCCAGTACTTC. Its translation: CASSQGGASGQETQYF. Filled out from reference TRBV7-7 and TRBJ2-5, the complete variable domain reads GAGVSQSPRYKVTKRGQDVTLRCDPISSHATLYWYQQALGQGPEFLTYFNYEAQPDKSGLPSDRFSAERPEGSISTLTIQRTEQRDSAMYRCASSQGGASGQETQYFGPGTRLLVL.

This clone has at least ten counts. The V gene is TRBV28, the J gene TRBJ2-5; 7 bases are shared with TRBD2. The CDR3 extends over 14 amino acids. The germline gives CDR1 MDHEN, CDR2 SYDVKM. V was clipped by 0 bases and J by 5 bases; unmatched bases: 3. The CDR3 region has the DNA TGTGCCAGCAGTTTATGGGGGGGGGATGAGACCCAGTACTTC. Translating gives CASSLWGGDETQYF.

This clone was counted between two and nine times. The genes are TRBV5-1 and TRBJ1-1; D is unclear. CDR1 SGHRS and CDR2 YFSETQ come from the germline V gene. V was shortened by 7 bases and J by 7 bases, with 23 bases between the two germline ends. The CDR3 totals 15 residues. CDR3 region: CASFIAPGSPLEAFF. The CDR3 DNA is TGCGCCAGCTTCATTGCTCCGGGATCCCCCCTTGAAGCTTTCTTT.

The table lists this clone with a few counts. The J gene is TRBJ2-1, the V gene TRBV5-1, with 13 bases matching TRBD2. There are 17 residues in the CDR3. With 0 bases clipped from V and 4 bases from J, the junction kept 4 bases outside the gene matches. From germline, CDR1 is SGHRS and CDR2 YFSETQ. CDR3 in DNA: TGCGCCAGCAGCTTGGGACTAGCGGGAGGAGGTTACAATGAGCAGTTCTTC. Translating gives CASSLGLAGGGYNEQFF. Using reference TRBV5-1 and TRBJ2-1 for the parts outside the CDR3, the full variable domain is KAGVTQTPRYLIKTRGQQVTLSCSPISGHRSVSWYQQTPGQGLQFLFEYFSETQRNKGNFPGRFSGRQFSNSRSEMNVSTLELGDSALYLCASSLGLAGGGYNEQFFGPGTRLTVL.

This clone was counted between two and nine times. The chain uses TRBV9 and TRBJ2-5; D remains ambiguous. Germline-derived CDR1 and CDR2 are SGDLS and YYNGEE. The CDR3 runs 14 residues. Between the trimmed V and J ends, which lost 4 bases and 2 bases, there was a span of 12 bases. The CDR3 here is CASSPRTSQETQYF. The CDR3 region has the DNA TGTGCCAGCAGCCCTCGGACGTCACAAGAGACCCAGTACTTC.

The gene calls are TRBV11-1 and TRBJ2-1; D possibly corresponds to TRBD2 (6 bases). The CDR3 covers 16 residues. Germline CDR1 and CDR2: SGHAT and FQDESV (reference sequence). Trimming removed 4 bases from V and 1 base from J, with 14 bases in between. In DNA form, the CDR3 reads TGTGCCAGCAGCTACCAGTTCAGCGGGTCCTACAATGAGCAGTTCTTC. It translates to CASSYQFSGSYNEQFF.

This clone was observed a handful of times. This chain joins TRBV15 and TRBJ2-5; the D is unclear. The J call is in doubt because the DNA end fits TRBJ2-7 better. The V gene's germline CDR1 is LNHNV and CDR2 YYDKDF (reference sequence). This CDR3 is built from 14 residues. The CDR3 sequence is CATSRVHGTYEQYF. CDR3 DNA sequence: TGTGCCACCAGCAGAGTGCATGGGACCTACGAGCAGTACTTC.

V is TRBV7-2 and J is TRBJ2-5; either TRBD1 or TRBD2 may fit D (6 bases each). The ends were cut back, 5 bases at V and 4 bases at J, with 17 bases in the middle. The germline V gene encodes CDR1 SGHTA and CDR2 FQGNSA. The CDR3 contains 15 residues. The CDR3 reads CASSRAGRGLETQYF. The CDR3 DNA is TGTGCCAGCAGCCGCGCGGGCAGGGGACTAGAGACCCAGTACTTC.

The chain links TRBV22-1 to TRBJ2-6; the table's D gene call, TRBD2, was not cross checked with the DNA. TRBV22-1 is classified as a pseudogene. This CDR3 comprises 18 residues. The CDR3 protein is CPGSATRSEQSRANVLTF. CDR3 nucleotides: TGTCCTGGGAGCGCAACACGAAGCGAACAAAGTCGGGCCAACGTCCTGACTTTC.

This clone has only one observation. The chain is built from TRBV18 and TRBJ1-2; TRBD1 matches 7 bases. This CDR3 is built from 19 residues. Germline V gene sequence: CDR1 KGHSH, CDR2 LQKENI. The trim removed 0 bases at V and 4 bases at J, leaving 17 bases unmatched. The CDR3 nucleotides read TGTGCCAGCTCACCACCGGGGTTCCAGACAGGGAGGCCCGTCTATGGCTACACCTTC. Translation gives CASSPPGFQTGRPVYGYTF.

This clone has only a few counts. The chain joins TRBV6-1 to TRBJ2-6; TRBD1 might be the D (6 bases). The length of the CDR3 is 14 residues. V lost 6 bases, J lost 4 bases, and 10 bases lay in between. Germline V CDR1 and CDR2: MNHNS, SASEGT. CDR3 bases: TGTGCCAGCAGACCAGGGGCCGGGGCCAACGTCCTGACTTTC. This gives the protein CASRPGAGANVLTF.

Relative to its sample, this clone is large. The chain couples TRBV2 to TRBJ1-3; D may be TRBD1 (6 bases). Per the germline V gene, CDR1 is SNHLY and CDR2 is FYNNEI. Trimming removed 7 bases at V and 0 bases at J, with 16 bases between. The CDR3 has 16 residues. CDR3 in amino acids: CASTLETGVSGNTIYF. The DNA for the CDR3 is TGTGCCAGCACCTTGGAGACAGGCGTCTCTGGAAACACCATATATTTT.

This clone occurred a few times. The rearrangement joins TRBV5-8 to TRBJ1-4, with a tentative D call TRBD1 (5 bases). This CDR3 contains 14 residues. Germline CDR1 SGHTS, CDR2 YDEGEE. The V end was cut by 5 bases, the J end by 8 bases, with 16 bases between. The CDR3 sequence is CASRSQGSGEKLFF. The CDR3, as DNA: TGTGCCAGCAGATCCCAGGGATCCGGGGAAAAACTGTTTTTT.

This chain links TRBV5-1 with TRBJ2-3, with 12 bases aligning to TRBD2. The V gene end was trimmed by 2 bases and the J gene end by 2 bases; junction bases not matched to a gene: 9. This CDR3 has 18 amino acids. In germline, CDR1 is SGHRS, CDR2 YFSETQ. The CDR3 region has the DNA TGCGCCAGCAGCTTCGGGACTCTAGCGGGAGGGCACACAGATACGCAGTATTTT. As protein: CASSFGTLAGGHTDTQYF.

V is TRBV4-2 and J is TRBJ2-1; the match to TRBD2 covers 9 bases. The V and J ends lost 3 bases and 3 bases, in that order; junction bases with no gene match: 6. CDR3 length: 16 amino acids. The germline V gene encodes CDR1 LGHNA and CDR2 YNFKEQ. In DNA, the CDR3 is TGTGCCAGCAGCCATCAGCGGGAGGTAATCTACAATGAGCAGTTCTTC. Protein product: CASSHQREVIYNEQFF.

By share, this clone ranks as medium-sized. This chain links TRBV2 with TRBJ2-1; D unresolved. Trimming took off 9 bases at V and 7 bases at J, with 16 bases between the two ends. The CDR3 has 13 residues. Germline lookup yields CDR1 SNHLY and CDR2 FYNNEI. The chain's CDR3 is CASHQLPRNEQFF. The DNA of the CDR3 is TGTGCCAGTCACCAGCTCCCGAGAAATGAGCAGTTCTTC.

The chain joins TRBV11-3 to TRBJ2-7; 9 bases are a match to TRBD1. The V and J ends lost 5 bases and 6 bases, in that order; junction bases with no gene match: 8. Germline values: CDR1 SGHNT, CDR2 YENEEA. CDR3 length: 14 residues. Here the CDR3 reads CASSTRDRVREQYF. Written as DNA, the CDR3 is TGTGCCAGCAGCACCCGGGACAGGGTACGCGAGCAGTACTTC.

The CDR3, as DNA: TGTGCCAGCAGTTCCCCTGCGGGGTTTGGCAATCAGCCCCAGCATTTT. Its protein is CASSSPAGFGNQPQHF. The V call is TRBV28, the J call TRBJ1-5; no clear D gene. This CDR3 spans 16 amino acids. In germline, CDR1 is MDHEN, CDR2 SYDVKM. Trimming shortened V by 4 bases and J by 2 bases, and 15 bases separated the two germline ends.

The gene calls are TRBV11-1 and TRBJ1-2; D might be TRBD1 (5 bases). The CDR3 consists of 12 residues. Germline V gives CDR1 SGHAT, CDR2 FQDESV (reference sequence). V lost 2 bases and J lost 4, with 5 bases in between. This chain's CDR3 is CASSLQGYGYTF. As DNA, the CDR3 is TGTGCCAGCAGCTTACAGGGCTATGGCTACACCTTC.

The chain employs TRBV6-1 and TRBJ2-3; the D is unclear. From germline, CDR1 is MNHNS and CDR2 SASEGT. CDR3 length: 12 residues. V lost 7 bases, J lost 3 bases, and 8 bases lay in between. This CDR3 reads CASTKSTDTQYF. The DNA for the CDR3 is TGTGCCAGCACTAAAAGTACAGATACGCAGTATTTT.

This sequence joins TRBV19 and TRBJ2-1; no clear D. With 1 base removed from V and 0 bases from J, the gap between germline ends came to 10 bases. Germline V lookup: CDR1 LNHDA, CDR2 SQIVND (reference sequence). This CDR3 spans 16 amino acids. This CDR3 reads CASSIGARSSYNEQFF. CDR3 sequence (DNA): TGTGCCAGTAGTATAGGGGCCAGAAGCTCCTACAATGAGCAGTTCTTC.